The present entry profiles one T cell receptor (beta chain) with its context. This clone was seen more than once but under ten times. No cognate antigen has been identified for it. It has no much larger one-base neighbor in the sample; base qualities were not kept. The time point label of this sample denotes: about 28 days (+/-7) after the second vaccine dose. AZD1222 recipients with second doses at about 4 weeks or about 12 weeks were pooled, because spike-specific TCR depth and breadth did not differ between schedules. Vaccinee samples came from UK trials COV001 and COV002, including a single-blind randomized controlled phase 2/3 trial of AZD1222 (ChAdOx1 nCoV-19) in healthy adults. For TCRbeta chain sequencing, PBMC samples were collected from trial participants at day 0 and at day 28 after the second dose. The CDR3 regions of human TCRbeta chains were analyzed by immunosequencing. The study's processing was this. TCRs in the repertoires were compared against a reference library of SARS-CoV-2-specific TCRs that had been generated with the MIRA antigen-specificity platform. Breadth was defined as the fraction of unique TCRs that were SARS-CoV-2-associated, and depth was defined as the fraction of total T cells that were SARS-CoV-2-associated. Using the MIRA data, each spike-specific TCR was assigned both to the spike region to which the TCR was reactive and to a CD4 or CD8 class. Log10-transformed breadth and depth values were compared by one-way ANOVA with Sidak's multiple comparisons tests. TCRdb retrieved this table from immuneACCESS and kept in-frame rearrangements only. Not all clones are present; in checked studies, unresolved V genes account for under half, and no reason is known for the remainder. Clonal size and the V and J genes are those of that table, whereas D and trimming came from the DNA. A total of over 95,000 clones appear in this sample, roughly 92% of them only once. The ten largest account for 8% to 9.5% of the sample.

The CDR3 starts with the cysteine, ends with the phenylalanine, and has 14 residues. Only the CDR3 region is kept as DNA, spanning 42 bases read in frame from base 1. The germline V and J ends show losses of 3 bases and 1 base respectively, and no gene match explains 3 bases of the junction. According to the germline V gene, CDR1 reads SGHRS and CDR2 reads YFSETQ. These data belong to a study of T cell responses to AZD1222 COVID-19 vaccine (dated by TCRdb to about 2021). For context, the study as a whole: A total of about 240 trial participants underwent TCR sequencing, of whom around 200 received two doses of AZD1222 and about 25 received two doses of the MenACWY control vaccine. Trial participants were enrolled by age into subgroups of 18-55, 56-69 and 70-plus years, and about 150, 27 and 61 TCR-sequenced participants, respectively, were included in these subgroups.

The paper's findings and limits, for the study overall: Because no day 14 peak-response samples were available, repertoires were characterized only after the peak T cell response. Reportedly, close to half of the unique spike-specific TCRs recognized epitopes lying outside the regions that are mutated in the B.1.351 and B.1.1.7 variants. The 56-69-year group was small, and its depth increase did not reach significance, likely because of low power. The whole spike protein was spanned by vaccine-associated CD4 TCRs, and dominant responses were seen in regions 160-218 and 743-854. Spike-specific TCR breadth and depth rose significantly after two AZD1222 doses compared with day 0 and with MenACWY recipients. Conclusions about previously exposed vaccinees are limited because only six or seven AZD1222 recipients were SARS-CoV-2 seropositive at baseline. Participants were mostly white British and included more females than males, and it was suggested by the authors that clonal diversity may have been underestimated.

The chain is assembled from TRBV5-1 and TRBJ1-1; the central 7 bases match TRBD1. Sequencing used peripheral blood, obtained 28 days after the second AZD1222 dose. The receptor comes from an adult who received the AZD1222 COVID-19 vaccine. The CDR3 protein: CASSSTGWNTEAFF. The DNA is TGCGCCAGCAGCTCGACAGGGTGGAACACTGAAGCTTTCTTT. This CDR3, with the reference TRBV5-1 and TRBJ1-1 proteins standing in past its ends, gives the full variable domain KAGVTQTPRYLIKTRGQQVTLSCSPISGHRSVSWYQQTPGQGLQFLFEYFSETQRNKGNFPGRFSGRQFSNSRSEMNVSTLELGDSALYLCASSSTGWNTEAFFGQGTRLTVV.